The 6 T cell receptor beta chains given below trace back to one sample, sequenced in a study of CD8 T cells in ankylosing spondylitis. Study results and caveats: A motif of eight or nine highly homologous TCR beta variants was seen as apparently characteristic of ankylosing spondylitis blood.

MiXCR, run by TCRdb on the 5' RACE reads, gives a single entry per CDR3 protein. The sample comprises over 700,000 distinct CDR3 sequences, under 20% of which are singletons, and under 20% rests with the top ten. No cognate antigen is known for these TCRs. The source material was blood, either unsorted or a sorted T cell fraction (not recorded which). The receptors were gathered from a male donor with ankylosing spondylitis.

The chain couples TRBV15 to TRBJ2-5; D possibly uses TRBD1 or TRBD2 (6 bases each). The CDR3 loop spans 15 amino acids. V dropped 1 base and J dropped 2 bases, with 11 bases sitting between them. Germline assignment: CDR1 LNHNV and CDR2 YYDKDF (reference sequence). The CDR3 region is CATSRVGGLQETQYF. The DNA for the CDR3 is TGTGCCACCAGCAGAGTAGGGGGGCTACAAGAGACCCAGTACTTC.

This clonotype has more than one count but fewer than ten. This chain uses TRBV29-1 with TRBJ2-7; a weak D match, TRBD1 (6 bases). The germline V gene has CDR1 SQVTM and CDR2 ANQGSEA. Deletions cut 6 bases from V and 4 bases from J, with 16 bases between. The CDR3 spans 13 residues. The CDR3 coding sequence is TGCAGCGTGCAACGACTACAGGGTTACGAGCAGTACTTC. This gives the protein CSVQRLQGYEQYF.

This clonotype was seen a handful of times. The V and J genes are TRBV7-9 and TRBJ2-4; 11 nucleotides match TRBD2. There are 14 residues in the CDR3. Germline loops: CDR1 SEHNR, CDR2 FQNEAQ (reference sequence). Trimming removed 5 bases from V and 7 bases from J; junction bases left unmatched: 4. CDR3 nucleotide sequence: TGTGCCAGCAGCCCGATAGCGGGAGGGAACATTCAGTACTTC. Its translation: CASSPIAGGNIQYF. Full variable domain (rest looked up from reference TRBV7-9 and TRBJ2-4): DTGVSQNPRHKITKRGQNVTFRCDPISEHNRLYWYRQTLGQGPEFLTYFQNEAQLEKSRLLSDRFSAERPKGSFSTLEIQRTEQGDSAMYLCASSPIAGGNIQYFGAGTRLSVL.

The CDR3 coding sequence is TGTGCCAGCAGCTTAGCGGATTCGGGACCATCGGGAGAGCAGTACTTC. It encodes CASSLADSGPSGEQYF. This sequence joins TRBV7-9 and TRBJ2-7, with D possibly called TRBD1 or TRBD2 (5 bases each). From germline, CDR1 is SEHNR and CDR2 FQNEAQ (reference sequence). The CDR3 has 16 amino acids. V lost 0 bases and J lost 7, with 19 bases in between.

This clonotype was counted a few times. The chain is built from TRBV5-1 and TRBJ2-5, with 9 bases matching TRBD2. V lost 3 bases, J lost 5 bases, and 11 bases stayed unmatched. Looked up from germline, CDR1 is SGHRS and CDR2 is YFSETQ. This CDR3 has 16 amino acids. DNA of the CDR3: TGCGCCAGCAGCTCGCCGGGTAGCGGGGGCCAGGAGACCCAGTACTTC. Its translation: CASSSPGSGGQETQYF.

This sequence joins TRBV20-1 and TRBJ1-2; D not resolved. The CDR3 loop spans 14 amino acids. Germline-derived CDR1 and CDR2 are DFQATT and SNEGSKA (reference sequence). V shed 5 bases and J shed 8 bases, with 21 bases lying between them. CDR3 region: CSAAPGRPFGGYTF. DNA of the CDR3: TGCAGTGCTGCCCCCGGAAGGCCTTTCGGCGGCTACACCTTC.